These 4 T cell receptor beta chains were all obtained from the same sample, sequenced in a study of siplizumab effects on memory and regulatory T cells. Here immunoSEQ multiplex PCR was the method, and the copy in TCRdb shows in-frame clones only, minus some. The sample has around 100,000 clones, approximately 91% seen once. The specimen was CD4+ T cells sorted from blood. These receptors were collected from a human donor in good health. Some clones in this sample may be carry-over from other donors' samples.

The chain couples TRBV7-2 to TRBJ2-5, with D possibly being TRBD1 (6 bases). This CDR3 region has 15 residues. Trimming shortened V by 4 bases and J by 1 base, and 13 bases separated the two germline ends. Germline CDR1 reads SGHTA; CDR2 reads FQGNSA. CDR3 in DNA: TGTGCCAGCAGCTCTTACAAGGGGGTCCAAGAGACCCAGTACTTC. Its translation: CASSSYKGVQETQYF.

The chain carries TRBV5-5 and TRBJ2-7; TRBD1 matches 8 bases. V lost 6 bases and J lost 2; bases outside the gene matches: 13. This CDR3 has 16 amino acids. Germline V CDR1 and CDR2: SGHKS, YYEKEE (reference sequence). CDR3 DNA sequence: TGTGCCAGCACGCTAGACCCGGGACAGGCGACCTACGAGCAGTACTTC. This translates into CASTLDPGQATYEQYF. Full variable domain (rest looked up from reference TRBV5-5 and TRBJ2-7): DAGVTQSPTHLIKTRGQQVTLRCSPISGHKSVSWYQQVLGQGPQFIFQYYEKEERGRGNFPDRFSARQFPNYSSELNVNALLLGDSALYLCASTLDPGQATYEQYFGPGTRLTVT.

CDR3 sequence: CASSQVGQGVPDTQYF. The CDR3 nucleotides read TGCGCCAGCAGCCAGGTGGGACAGGGGGTGCCAGATACGCAGTATTTT. This chain joins TRBV4-1 and TRBJ2-3, with 11 bases aligning to TRBD1. The CDR3 is 16 amino acids. The germline V gene encodes CDR1 MGHRA and CDR2 YSYEKL. The V segment lost 3 bases and the J segment 4 bases; nucleotides outside the gene matches: 6.

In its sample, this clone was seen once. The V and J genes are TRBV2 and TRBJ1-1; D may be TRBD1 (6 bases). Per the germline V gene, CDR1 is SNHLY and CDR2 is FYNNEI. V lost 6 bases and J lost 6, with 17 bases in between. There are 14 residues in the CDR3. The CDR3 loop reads CASSAGHTGSEAFF. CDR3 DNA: TGTGCCAGCAGCGCGGGACACACCGGATCTGAAGCTTTCTTT.